The clone carrying this T cell receptor beta chain was seen at least ten times. This record belongs to a study of T cells in Graves' hyperthyroidism and ophthalmopathy. Deletions cut 4 bases from V and 4 bases from J, with 8 bases between. The CDR3 has 12 amino acids. Per the germline V gene, CDR1 is SGHRS and CDR2 is YFSETQ. Using RNA transcripts as the source, TCR beta CDR3 regions were amplified. RT-PCR in the first round (using the HTBI primer set) targeted the TCR CDR3. In TCRdb, the multiplex PCR reads were re-called with MiXCR into one record per CDR3 protein. Here the sample spans 89,000 or so distinct CDR3 sequences, around 40% being singletons.

This sequence was found in a woman younger than 45 with Graves' hyperthyroidism. The V gene is TRBV5-1, the J gene TRBJ2-5, with D possibly called TRBD1 or TRBD2 (5 bases each). The sample was peripheral blood or thyroid tissue (not recorded which). The CDR3 bases are TGCGCCAGCAGCCGGGACGGAGAGACCCAGTACTTC. Translation gives CASSRDGETQYF. Based on the CDR3 plus reference TRBV5-1 and TRBJ2-5, the full variable domain is KAGVTQTPRYLIKTRGQQVTLSCSPISGHRSVSWYQQTPGQGLQFLFEYFSETQRNKGNFPGRFSGRQFSNSRSEMNVSTLELGDSALYLCASSRDGETQYFGPGTRLLVL.